These 12 T cell receptor beta chains came from one sample sequenced in a study of CD8+ T cells in alopecia areata. As the sequencing template, cDNA was produced by extracting RNA and reverse transcribing it. The table came from immunoSEQ multiplex PCR; TCRdb's copy has only in-frame clones and leaves some out. The sample contains just over 20,000 clones, roughly two thirds of which appear only once. CD4+ cells from a handful of patients underwent sorting into CD25+CD127- cells. Sequenced: CD4+ Tregs sorted from blood. These TCRs come from a human donor with alopecia areata.

This clone was seen a few times. The V and J genes are TRBV7-6 and TRBJ2-2, with D possibly being TRBD1 (5 bases). The germline V gene has CDR1 SGHVS and CDR2 FNYEAQ. V was shortened by 5 bases and J by 6 bases, with 13 bases between the two germline ends. The CDR3 contains 14 residues. The CDR3, as DNA: TGTGCCAGCAGCAGGCAGGGTGTCTCCGGGGAGCTGTTTTTT. It codes for CASSRQGVSGELFF.

The gene calls are TRBV19 and TRBJ2-1; the D is unclear. The V gene lost 3 bases and the J gene lost 10 bases, with 7 bases spanning the gap. The CDR3 length is 11 residues. Looked up from germline, CDR1 is LNHDA and CDR2 is SQIVND (reference sequence). The CDR3 reads CASSIGVEQFF. In DNA form, the CDR3 reads TGTGCCAGTAGTATTGGGGTAGAGCAGTTCTTC.

In its sample, this clone was seen once. At one of its ends the junction is not consistent with the germline gene, which may arise from a read error. The genes are TRBV5-6 and TRBJ2-1, with D unresolved. Germline V gene sequence: CDR1 SGHDT, CDR2 YYEEEE. The CDR3 loop spans 12 amino acids. The CDR3 spells CASSLLALEEFF. CDR3 coding DNA: TGTGCCAGCAGCTTGTTGGCACTTGAGGAGTTCTTC.

This clone was observed a single time. The V gene is TRBV10-3, the J gene TRBJ1-1; D ambiguous. Germline V gives CDR1 ENHRY, CDR2 SYGVKD. This CDR3 region has 11 residues. V lost 4 bases and J 8 bases, leaving 8 bases between the germline ends. Here the CDR3 reads CAISGGSEAFF. CDR3 nucleotide sequence: TGTGCCATCAGTGGAGGGTCCGAAGCTTTCTTT.

This clone rates as medium-sized. The chain couples TRBV14 to TRBJ2-1; 7 bases fit TRBD2. Losses at the gene ends were 1 base for V and 5 bases for J; bases not matched to a gene: 5. The CDR3 extends over 15 amino acids. Looked up from germline, CDR1 is SGHDN and CDR2 is FVKESK. In DNA, the CDR3 is TGTGCCAGCAGCCAAGGGACTAGGGGAAACAATGAGCAGTTCTTC. It yields the protein CASSQGTRGNNEQFF.

The chain carries TRBV5-1 and TRBJ2-1, with a tentative D call TRBD1 (8 bases). The germline V gene encodes CDR1 SGHRS and CDR2 YFSETQ. The CDR3 extends over 17 amino acids. The V gene lost 0 bases and the J gene lost 7 bases, with 20 bases spanning the gap. The CDR3 protein is CASSLVPTGAGVNEQFF. The CDR3 DNA reads as TGCGCCAGCAGCTTGGTCCCGACAGGGGCGGGGGTGAATGAGCAGTTCTTC.

This clone was found a few times. The chain recombines TRBV2 with TRBJ1-2; D is ambiguous. The V gene lost 8 bases and the J gene lost 6 bases, with 10 bases spanning the gap. The CDR3 consists of 11 residues. Germline-derived CDR1 and CDR2 are SNHLY and FYNNEI. Here the CDR3 reads CASFGRHGYTF. As DNA, the CDR3 is TGTGCCAGCTTTGGACGGCATGGCTACACCTTC.

This clone has only one observation. The chain employs TRBV18 and TRBJ2-7, with D possibly TRBD2 on 5 matching bases. In germline, CDR1 is KGHSH, CDR2 LQKENI. This CDR3 region has 15 residues. V was clipped by 5 bases and J by 0 bases, with 14 bases between them. CDR3 coding DNA: TGTGCCAGCTCAATGGGAGTCGGAAGCTCCTACGAGCAGTACTTC. Translation gives CASSMGVGSSYEQYF.

V gene TRBV7-2 combines with J gene TRBJ2-7, with D tentatively TRBD1 (7 bases). The CDR3 length is 14 residues. Trimming shortened V by 3 bases and J by 5 bases, and 14 bases separated the two germline ends. The V gene's germline CDR1 is SGHTA and CDR2 FQGNSA. The CDR3 DNA sequence: TGTGCCAGCAGCTTCTTGACAGGGAGGAACGAGCAGTACTTC. Protein product: CASSFLTGRNEQYF.

CDR3 amino acids: CASSEVRATSTDTQYF. Written as DNA, the CDR3 is TGTGCCAGCTCAGAAGTAAGGGCAACAAGTACAGATACGCAGTATTTT. This chain connects TRBV18 to TRBJ2-3; D is undetermined. The CDR3 extends over 16 amino acids. V dropped 5 bases and J dropped 3 bases, with 18 bases sitting between them. The germline V gene encodes CDR1 KGHSH and CDR2 LQKENI.

The CDR3 reads CASSPGRGLTTQYF. Here the CDR3 DNA reads TGCGCCAGCAGCCCCGGGAGGGGGCTTACTACGCAGTATTTT. The gene calls are TRBV4-1 and TRBJ2-3, with D maybe TRBD2 (8 bases). Looked up from germline, CDR1 is MGHRA and CDR2 is YSYEKL. The CDR3 has 14 amino acids. V was clipped by 4 bases and J by 8 bases, with 16 bases between them.

The chain carries TRBV7-9 and TRBJ2-5; 7 nucleotides match TRBD2. J was trimmed by 4 bases and V by 5 bases; bases with no gene match: 10. Germline V gene data show CDR1 as SEHNR and CDR2 as FQNEAQ (reference sequence). The CDR3 is made up of 15 amino acids. CDR3 residues: CASSKPGGRGETQYF. The CDR3 DNA is TGTGCCAGCAGCAAACCGGGGGGACGGGGAGAGACCCAGTACTTC.